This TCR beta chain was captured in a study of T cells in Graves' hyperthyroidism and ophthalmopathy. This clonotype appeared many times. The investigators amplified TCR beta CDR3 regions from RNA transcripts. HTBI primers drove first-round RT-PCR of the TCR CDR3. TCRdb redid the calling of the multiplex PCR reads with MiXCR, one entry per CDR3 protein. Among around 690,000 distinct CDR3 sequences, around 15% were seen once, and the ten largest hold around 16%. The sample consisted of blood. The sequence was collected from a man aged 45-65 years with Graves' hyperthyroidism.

Here the CDR3 DNA reads TGCAGTGCTAGTCCCACTAGCGGAGCGGACAATGAGCAGTTCTTC. Translated, it gives CSASPTSGADNEQFF. V gene TRBV20-1 combines with J gene TRBJ2-1, with 8 bases identical to TRBD2. V was clipped by 3 bases and J by 5 bases; unmatched bases: 9. The CDR3 has 15 residues. CDR1 and CDR2 from the germline V gene are DFQATT and SNEGSKA (reference sequence).